This T cell receptor beta chain was profiled in a study of graft-versus-host responses after intestinal transplantation. Irradiated, violet-dye-labeled stimulator cells, 200,000 in number, were plated with 200,000 CFSE-labeled responder cells. Dividing CFSE-low CD3+CD4+ and CD3+CD8+ responders were isolated by sorting after the reaction. Judged by abundance, this clone is medium-sized. Germline trimming cut 4 bases from V and 7 bases from J; bases unmatched to any gene: 7. CDR1 LGHNT and CDR2 FRNRAP come from the germline V gene. The CDR3 extends over 14 amino acids. Sequencing used immunoSEQ multiplex PCR; TCRdb keeps in-frame clones, though not all of them. The sample has under 15,000 clones; 30% are singletons.

Sequenced material: alloreactive CD8+ T cells from a mixed lymphocyte reaction culture, taken before intestinal transplant. Documented subset: CFSE-low proliferating T cells sorted from roughly 6-day pre-transplant mixed lymphocyte reaction (GvH or HvG direction). This sequence joins TRBV12-5 and TRBJ2-1; the match to TRBD2 covers 7 bases. This sequence originates from a human patient who received an intestinal transplant. In nucleotides, the CDR3 is TGTGCTAGTGGTTCCCGGGGGGTTAATAATGAGCAGTTCTTC. Protein: CASGSRGVNNEQFF.